Reported below is one T cell receptor (beta chain). Its target is unknown. The data stem from a study of cytomegalovirus exposure and HLA in healthy donors. This CDR3 comprises 13 residues. Per the germline V gene, CDR1 is ENHRY and CDR2 is SYGVKD. Trimming took off 10 bases at V and 0 bases at J, with 10 bases between the two ends. General observations from the study: Among the CMV-associated chains, three were confirmed in vitro as specific for CMV antigens.

The PCR made use of 60 Vbeta and 13 Jbeta primers. The table came from immunoSEQ multiplex PCR; TCRdb's copy has only in-frame clones and leaves some out. The top ten clones hold 3.5% to 4.5% of a sample with 75,000 to 100,000 clones, 73% of them seen once. This TCR was recovered from a man aged 35-49 years in good health and CMV-seronegative. Sequencing was performed on PBMCs. The chain combines TRBV10-3 with TRBJ1-5; no reliable D call. DNA for the CDR3: TGTGCCACCCGGAGGTATAGCAATCAGCCCCAGCATTTT. Residues: CATRRYSNQPQHF.